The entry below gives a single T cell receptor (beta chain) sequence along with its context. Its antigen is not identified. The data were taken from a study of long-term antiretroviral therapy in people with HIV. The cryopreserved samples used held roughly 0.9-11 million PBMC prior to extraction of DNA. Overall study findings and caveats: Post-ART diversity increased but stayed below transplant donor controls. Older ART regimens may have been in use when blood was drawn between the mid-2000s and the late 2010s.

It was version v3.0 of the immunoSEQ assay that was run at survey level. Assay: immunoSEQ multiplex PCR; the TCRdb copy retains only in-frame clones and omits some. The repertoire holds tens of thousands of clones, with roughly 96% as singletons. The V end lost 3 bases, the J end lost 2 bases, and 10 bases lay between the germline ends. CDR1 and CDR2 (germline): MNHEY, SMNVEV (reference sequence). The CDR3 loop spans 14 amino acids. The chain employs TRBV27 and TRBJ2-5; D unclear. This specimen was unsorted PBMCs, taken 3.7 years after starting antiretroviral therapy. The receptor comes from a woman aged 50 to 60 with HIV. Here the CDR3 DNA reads TGTGCCAGCAGTTTTATAGGCGGTCAAGAGACCCAGTACTTC. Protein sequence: CASSFIGGQETQYF.